This T cell receptor (beta chain) appears in the sequencing data of a study of cytomegalovirus exposure and HLA in healthy donors. Study overall: Findings of an earlier analysis included some 110 million unique TCR beta sequences from roughly 190 million T cells.

This clone was observed a few times. The antigen remains unidentified. Whole-study results and caveats: The Asian-associated ancestry cluster reportedly had fewer N-insertions than the approximately 630-donor mean in a later analysis. In an earlier analysis, most TCR beta V segments were productive about 87% or about 30% of the time.

Though probably carrying unrecorded immune exposures, donors were nominally healthy at sampling. Looked up from germline, CDR1 is MNHEY and CDR2 is SMNVEV (reference sequence). This CDR3 contains 15 residues. 13 Jbeta primers and 60 Vbeta primers were used for the PCR. The method was immunoSEQ multiplex PCR; TCRdb's version includes in-frame clones alone and lacks a portion of them. The data show more than 95,000 clones, 60% to 70% seen once. The sequence came from a woman between 50 and 59 years old in good health and CMV-seronegative. The chain is built from TRBV27 and TRBJ2-5; D perhaps matches TRBD2 (6 bases). The J call is doubtful: the DNA matches TRBJ2-7 better. The sequenced sample was PBMCs. This CDR3 reads CASSRTTVSSYEQYF. CDR3 sequence (DNA): TGTGCCAGCAGTCGGACTACCGTTAGCTCCTACGAGCAGTACTTC.